Below, 20 T cell receptor beta chains from the same sample are listed, as sequenced in a study of T cells after yellow fever vaccination. TCRdb re-called the 5' RACE reads with MiXCR, one entry per CDR3 protein. The data hold over 120,000 distinct CDR3 sequences, with 6.6% observed a single time. The sequences come from CD4+ T cells sorted from PBMCs, collected 10 days after the yellow fever booster vaccination. The receptors derive from a man aged 25-45 years who received the YFV17D yellow fever vaccine.

This clonotype was counted many times. This chain connects TRBV9 to TRBJ2-5, with D perhaps TRBD2 (6 bases). Trimming stripped 1 base from V and 1 base from J, with 14 bases between. In germline, CDR1 is SGDLS, CDR2 YYNGEE. The CDR3 runs 16 residues. CDR3 sequence: CASSVSGRSSQETQYF. Written as DNA, the CDR3 is TGTGCCAGCAGCGTAAGTGGGAGGAGCTCCCAAGAGACCCAGTACTTC. The variable domain in full, completed from reference TRBV9 and TRBJ2-5, reads DSGVTQTPKHLITATGQRVTLRCSPRSGDLSVYWYQQSLDQGLQFLIQYYNGEERAKGNILERFSAQQFPDLHSELNLSSLELGDSALYFCASSVSGRSSQETQYFGPGTRLLVL.

The sample holds many counts of this clonotype. The chain employs TRBV23-1 and TRBJ2-3; TRBD1 agrees at 7 bases. TRBV23-1 is treated as an ORF (open reading frame) with a function not yet certain. Trimming cost V 4 bases and J 2 bases; bases outside gene matches: 12. CDR3 size: 17 residues. CDR3 DNA sequence: TGCGCCAGCAGTCCGCCCCGCTGGGGACAGACCACAGATACGCAGTATTTT. It codes for CASSPPRWGQTTDTQYF.

The V call is TRBV28, the J call TRBJ2-7; 9 bases map to TRBD1. CDR3 length: 16 residues. CDR1 and CDR2 from the germline V gene are MDHEN and SYDVKM. With 6 bases clipped from V and 2 bases from J, the junction kept 11 bases outside the gene matches. Written as DNA, the CDR3 is TGTGCCAGCAGCTCTACTCCGGGACAGGGAGCCTACGAGCAGTACTTC. Translation: CASSSTPGQGAYEQYF.

This clonotype showed up many times. The chain recombines TRBV11-2 with TRBJ2-7; D is unresolved. The CDR3 sequence is 13 residues long. In germline, CDR1 is SGHAT, CDR2 FQNNGV. V dropped 1 base and J dropped 4 bases, with 8 bases sitting between them. In DNA form, the CDR3 reads TGTGCCAGCAGCTTAGTAACGGAATACGAGCAGTACTTC. This translates into CASSLVTEYEQYF.

This clonotype was seen ten or more times. V and J are TRBV19 and TRBJ1-2, with 7 bases that match TRBD1. The J segment lost 3 bases and the V segment lost 6 bases, leaving 4 bases of the junction unmatched. In germline, CDR1 is LNHDA, CDR2 SQIVND (reference sequence). The CDR3 is 13 amino acids. The CDR3 coding sequence is TGTGCCAGTAGGATCGACAGGGACTATGGCTACACCTTC. It encodes CASRIDRDYGYTF.

This clonotype has a count of ten or more. The rearrangement joins TRBV14 to TRBJ2-1; 8 positions agree with TRBD2. The V segment lost 0 bases and the J segment 0 bases; nucleotides outside the gene matches: 4. Germline CDR1 is SGHDN and CDR2 is FVKESK. The CDR3 runs to 17 residues. The CDR3: CASSQDLREASYNEQFF. The CDR3 DNA reads TGTGCCAGCAGCCAAGATTTGCGGGAGGCCTCCTACAATGAGCAGTTCTTC.

This clonotype was picked up many times. V is TRBV12-3 or TRBV12-4 and J is TRBJ2-3, with 7 positions matching TRBD1. With 5 bases clipped from V and 1 base from J, the junction kept 9 bases outside the gene matches. The CDR3 has 16 amino acids. This chain's CDR3 is CASSPQGESRTDTQYF. CDR3 DNA sequence: TGTGCCAGCAGTCCCCAGGGGGAGAGTCGCACAGATACGCAGTATTTT.

Comments on this clonotype: This sequence may be a read error, since a much larger clone differs from it by one base. The V call is TRBV28, the J call TRBJ2-7; 8 bases line up with TRBD2. The V gene end was trimmed by 8 bases and the J gene end by 0 bases; junction bases not matched to a gene: 9. This CDR3 comprises 15 residues. Germline assignment: CDR1 MDHEN and CDR2 SYDVKM. Here the CDR3 DNA reads TGTGCCAGCCGTGCTCGCGGGAGGACCTCCTACGAGCAGTACTTC. Translation gives CASRARGRTSYEQYF. The whole variable domain, filled in from reference TRBV28 and TRBJ2-7, reads DVKVTQSSRYLVKRTGEKVFLECVQDMDHENMFWYRQDPGLGLRLIYFSYDVKMKEKGDIPEGYSVSREKKERFSLILESASTNQTSMYLCASRARGRTSYEQYFGPGTRLTVT.

The table lists this clonotype with a count of one. A read error may explain this, as a much larger clone is one base away. This sequence joins TRBV6-2 or TRBV6-3 and TRBJ2-1; D unresolved. Germline CDR1 MNHEY, CDR2 SVGEGT. The CDR3 runs 13 residues. Between the trimmed V and J ends, which lost 6 bases and 2 bases, there was a span of 8 bases. The DNA for the CDR3 is TGTGCCAGCAGCTGGGCAGCCTACAATGAGCAGTTCTTC. Amino acids: CASSWAAYNEQFF.

The sample holds many counts of this clonotype. The chain carries TRBV7-9 and TRBJ1-1; D ambiguous. The CDR3 consists of 9 residues. Per the germline V gene, CDR1 is SEHNR and CDR2 is FQNEAQ (reference sequence). V shed 8 bases and J shed 5 bases, with 3 bases lying between them. CDR3 sequence (DNA): TGTGCCAGCCCTACTGAAGCTTTCTTT. Protein sequence: CASPTEAFF.

Many counts were recorded for this clonotype. The CDR3 sequence is CASSPGRLYEETQYF. CDR3 DNA sequence: TGTGCCAGCAGCCCGGGACGACTTTACGAAGAGACCCAGTACTTC. The chain links TRBV5-6 to TRBJ2-5; D tentatively fits TRBD1 or TRBD2 (5 bases each). This CDR3 is built from 15 residues. Trimming shortened V by 4 bases and J by 3 bases, and 16 bases separated the two germline ends. Germline V gene sequence: CDR1 SGHDT, CDR2 YYEEEE.

This clonotype was picked up many times. V is TRBV6-5 and J is TRBJ2-2; the D gene is possibly TRBD1 (6 bases). Germline lookup yields CDR1 MNHEY and CDR2 SVGAGI. This CDR3 has 16 amino acids. The germline V and J ends were trimmed by 2 bases and 7 bases, with 17 bases remaining between them. The chain's CDR3 is CASSYGAGVDLGELFF. The DNA for the CDR3 is TGTGCCAGCAGTTACGGCGCAGGGGTCGACCTCGGGGAGCTGTTTTTT.

The chain couples TRBV12-3 or TRBV12-4 to TRBJ2-5, with 10 bases matching TRBD2. The CDR3 contains 17 residues. With 2 bases clipped from V and 5 bases from J, the junction kept 11 bases outside the gene matches. The CDR3 spells CASSLRGSGRGGETQYF. CDR3 nucleotide sequence: TGTGCCAGCAGTTTAAGAGGAAGCGGGAGGGGGGGGGAGACCCAGTACTTC.

This clonotype was counted ten times or more. The rearrangement links TRBV7-2 to TRBJ2-7; 7 nucleotides line up with TRBD1. The CDR3 is 13 amino acids. With V trimmed by 5 bases and J by 6 bases, 7 bases remained unmatched. Germline V gene lookup returns CDR1 SGHTA and CDR2 FQGNSA. CDR3 loop: CASSIMTGSEQYF. The DNA for the CDR3 is TGTGCCAGCAGCATTATGACAGGGTCCGAGCAGTACTTC.

This clonotype occurred many times. The CDR3 protein is CASSQGVAGTYEQYF. CDR3 sequence (DNA): TGCGCCAGCAGCCAAGGAGTAGCGGGGACCTACGAGCAGTACTTC. This chain connects TRBV4-1 to TRBJ2-7; 8 bases are a match to TRBD2. The CDR3 sequence is 15 residues long. CDR1 and CDR2 from the germline V gene are MGHRA and YSYEKL. Trimming took 1 base from V and 2 from J; bases not matched to a gene: 4.

This clonotype was found many times. The genes are TRBV20-1 and TRBJ2-5, with a weak D call TRBD2 (6 bases). Trimming cost V 0 bases and J 10 bases, with 12 bases left between them. CDR1 and CDR2 from the germline V gene are DFQATT and SNEGSKA (reference sequence). This CDR3 contains 12 residues. The CDR3 DNA is TGCAGTGCTAGAGATAATTTGGGAGGCCAGTACTTC. It translates to CSARDNLGGQYF.

This clonotype was seen more than once but under ten times. The rearrangement uses TRBV7-2 and TRBJ2-5, with D possibly TRBD1 on 6 matching bases. Germline CDR1 is SGHTA and CDR2 is FQGNSA. This CDR3 has 14 amino acids. V was trimmed by 6 bases and J by 3 bases, leaving 14 bases between them. Here the CDR3 reads CASSTGRDKETQYF. The CDR3 DNA reads as TGTGCCAGCAGTACCGGCAGGGACAAAGAGACCCAGTACTTC.

The rearrangement joins TRBV27 to TRBJ1-6, with D unresolved. Per the germline V gene, CDR1 is MNHEY and CDR2 is SMNVEV (reference sequence). The germline V and J ends were trimmed by 5 bases and 10 bases, with 12 bases remaining between them. The CDR3 length is 13 residues. CDR3 sequence reads: CASSPHSSSPLHF. In DNA, the CDR3 is TGTGCCAGCAGTCCTCATTCCTCCTCACCCCTCCACTTT.

This clonotype showed up many times. This chain links TRBV14 with TRBJ1-6; D remains ambiguous. Trimming shortened V by 2 bases and J by 7 bases, and 9 bases separated the two germline ends. The CDR3 runs to 14 residues. The V gene's germline CDR1 is SGHDN and CDR2 FVKESK. In DNA, the CDR3 is TGTGCCAGCAGCCAAAGGCGGCCGAATTCACCCCTCCACTTT. Translated, it gives CASSQRRPNSPLHF.

This chain links TRBV7-6 with TRBJ2-5; D may be TRBD1 (6 bases). The V end lost 5 bases, the J end lost 1 base, and 14 bases lay between the germline ends. This CDR3 contains 15 residues. Germline V lookup: CDR1 SGHVS, CDR2 FNYEAQ. CDR3 amino acids: CASSTRTGLQETQYF. The CDR3 DNA sequence: TGTGCCAGCAGCACCCGTACAGGGCTCCAAGAGACCCAGTACTTC.